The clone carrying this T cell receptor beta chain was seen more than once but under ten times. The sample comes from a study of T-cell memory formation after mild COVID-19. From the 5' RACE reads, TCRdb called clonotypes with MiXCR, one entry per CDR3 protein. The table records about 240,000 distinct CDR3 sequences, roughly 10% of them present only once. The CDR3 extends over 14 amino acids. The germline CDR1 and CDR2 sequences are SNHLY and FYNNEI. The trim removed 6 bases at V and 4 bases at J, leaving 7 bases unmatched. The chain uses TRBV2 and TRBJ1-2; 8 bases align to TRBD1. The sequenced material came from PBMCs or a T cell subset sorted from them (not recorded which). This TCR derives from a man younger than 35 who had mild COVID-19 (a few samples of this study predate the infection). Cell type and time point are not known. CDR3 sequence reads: CASSALGTGYGYTF. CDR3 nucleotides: TGTGCCAGCAGCGCCCTCGGGACAGGCTATGGCTACACCTTC.